This T cell receptor (beta chain) was found in a study of T-cell reconstitution after alpha-beta-depleted transplantation in children. This clonotype was found a few times. The germline V and J ends were trimmed by 3 bases and 2 bases, with 13 bases remaining between them. The CDR3 has 15 amino acids. Unique molecular identifiers featured in how the TCRbeta library was prepared. TCRdb fed the PCR reads into MiXCR, producing one record per CDR3 protein. In the table there are 550,000 to 600,000 distinct CDR3 sequences, more than 20% of which are singletons. This chain links TRBV12-3 or TRBV12-4 with TRBJ1-1; possible D gene TRBD1, 5 bases. The material sequenced was PBMCs, mostly from graft donor cells, taken 360 days after TCRalphabeta/CD19-depleted stem cell transplant. This TCR came from a boy younger than two who had a stem cell transplant for acute myeloid leukemia, so the T cells may come from the graft donor. Here the CDR3 reads CASSFPGRRNTEAFF. The CDR3 nucleotides read TGTGCCAGCAGTTTTCCAGGGAGGCGTAACACTGAAGCTTTCTTT.